Listed below are T cell receptor beta chains from one sample, sequenced in a study of cytomegalovirus exposure and HLA in healthy donors. The repertoire was sequenced with immunoSEQ multiplex PCR; TCRdb's copy has only in-frame clones and lacks some. The sample has about 160,000 clones; about 68% are singletons. Material for sequencing was PBMCs. These receptors originate from a female donor in good health and CMV-seronegative. Each CDR3 is given with its conserved first and last residue.

J: TRBJ2-7
V: TRBV6-5
CDR3: CASSHRQVSAYEQYF

J: TRBJ2-7
V: TRBV5-1
CDR3: CASSLVDSSYEQYF

J: TRBJ1-1
V: TRBV5-1
CDR3: CASSYQTGNTEAFF

J: TRBJ2-1
V: TRBV7-6
CDR3: CASSRSGGGPNEQFF

J: TRBJ2-7
V: TRBV5-1
CDR3: CASALPSLAGDEQYF

J: TRBJ1-1
V: TRBV7-8
CDR3: CASSLALPGRNTEAFF

J: TRBJ2-7
V: TRBV9
CDR3: CASSVAEGDYEQYF

J: TRBJ1-1
V: TRBV6-1
CDR3: CASTRQGWTEAFF

J: TRBJ2-3
V: TRBV10-3
CDR3: CAISVIGGSADTQYF

J: TRBJ2-1
V: TRBV28
CDR3: CASSLDPARNEQFF

J: TRBJ2-1
V: TRBV6-5
CDR3: CASSYSRPSYNEQFF

J: TRBJ1-6
V: TRBV27
CDR3: CASRSYNSPLHF

J: TRBJ2-2
V: TRBV11-1
CDR3: CASSARRGGNTGELFF

J: TRBJ2-1
V: TRBV19
CDR3: CASSIGTSGRDSPYNEQFF

J: TRBJ1-5
V: TRBV23-1
CDR3: CASSQSIGQSPQPQHF

J: TRBJ1-1
V: TRBV19
CDR3: CASMSSMNTEAFF

J: TRBJ2-1
V: TRBV19
CDR3: CATGLAGGAYNEQFF

J: TRBJ2-1
V: TRBV6-5
CDR3: CASSSYGGEVNEQFF

J: TRBJ1-3
V: TRBV11-2
CDR3: CASSLDLEQGASRNTIYF

J: TRBJ2-2
V: TRBV18
CDR3: CASSPVASGRNTGELFF

J: TRBJ2-3
V: TRBV14
CDR3: CASSQEDRVTDTQYF

J: TRBJ1-1
V: TRBV11-1
CDR3: CASSPRGQGPMNAEAFF

J: TRBJ1-4
V: TRBV19
CDR3: CASSPGTGKLFF

J: TRBJ2-5
V: TRBV7-2
CDR3: CASAGGRQETQYF

J: TRBJ1-2
V: TRBV19
CDR3: CASSLRTGVPPGYTF

J: TRBJ2-1
V: TRBV4-2
CDR3: CASSPATASGGGSSYNEQFF

J: TRBJ1-1
V: TRBV30
CDR3: CAWSAFTGATEAFF

J: TRBJ1-6
V: TRBV9
CDR3: CASSPQGMGNSPLHF

J: TRBJ2-7
V: TRBV4-1
CDR3: CASSPLTGAYEQYF

J: TRBJ2-5
V: TRBV28
CDR3: CASRGPGETQYF

J: TRBJ2-5
V: TRBV25-1
CDR3: CASSESRGVGETQYF

J: TRBJ2-3
V: TRBV4-2
CDR3: CASSQDLNGQGRADTQYF

J: TRBJ1-1
V: TRBV7-3
CDR3: CASSLTGGEAFF

J: TRBJ2-7
V: TRBV5-1
CDR3: CASSPESGLPEQYF

J: TRBJ2-1
V: TRBV2
CDR3: CASSPDRGRQNEQFF

J: TRBJ2-6
V: TRBV5-6
CDR3: CASSDPTVYSGANVLTF

J: TRBJ1-5
V: TRBV30
CDR3: CAWSVKGLFNQPQHF

J: TRBJ1-4
V: TRBV10-1
CDR3: CASSELRGTTRKLFF

J: TRBJ1-1
V: TRBV28
CDR3: CASSPNRGVGTEAFF

J: TRBJ1-1
V: TRBV6-1
CDR3: CASSVNRNTEAFF

J: TRBJ2-7
V: TRBV7-9
CDR3: CASSLESSYEQYF

J: TRBJ2-1
V: TRBV7-3
CDR3: CASGSREGLEQFF

J: TRBJ1-4
V: TRBV4-1
CDR3: CASSQVRRQGAEKLFF

J: TRBJ1-1
V: TRBV28
CDR3: CASRPGRAGKAFF

J: TRBJ2-3
V: TRBV20-1
CDR3: CSARAGDTQYF

J: TRBJ2-1
V: TRBV15
CDR3: CATSLGQGGYNEQFF

J: TRBJ2-3
V: TRBV7-2
CDR3: CASSLSGGLADTQYF

J: TRBJ2-1
V: TRBV19
CDR3: CASSKEASGSSSYNEQFF

J: TRBJ1-1
V: TRBV19
CDR3: CASSISAGTEAFF

J: TRBJ2-1
V: TRBV7-2
CDR3: CASSLGAGTSGGLQFF

J: TRBJ2-7
V: TRBV7-9
CDR3: CASRDSLGEQYF

J: TRBJ2-3
V: TRBV11-2
CDR3: CASSFGAGTGVRGTQYF

J: TRBJ1-2
V: TRBV21-1
CDR3: CASSKVLHREAHGYTF

J: TRBJ1-2
V: TRBV18
CDR3: CASSLNRDNNYGYTF

J: TRBJ2-1
V: TRBV19
CDR3: CASSSTGTGFYNEQFF